One and the same sample provided the 3 T cell receptor beta chains below, sequenced in a study of metastatic and nonmetastatic thyroid tumors (TCRdb year 2020). Before undergoing thyroid surgery, none of the patients had been given any kind of treatment. Receptor amplification or capture employed PCR. Instrument used: Illumina HiSeq 4000. TCRdb ran its own pipeline on the public reads, namely fastp trimming at Q25 and MiXCR clone calling, and kept in-frame beta chains. The sample table holds around 37,000 clones, of which roughly 20% were seen once. The top ten constitute 15% to 17% of the sample. Sequenced: blood. These receptors originate from a female donor with papillary thyroid cancer or a benign thyroid nodule (not recorded which). Some clones in this sample may be carry-over from other donors' samples.

This clone was seen ten or more times. The chain joins TRBV11-3 to TRBJ2-3, with D tentatively TRBD2 (5 bases). V was pared by 5 bases and J by 4 bases, with 16 bases between. CDR1 is SGHNT and CDR2 is YENEEA in the germline V gene. This CDR3 spans 15 amino acids. The CDR3 reads CASSSRVAPADTQYF. DNA of the CDR3: TGTGCCAGCAGCAGTAGGGTAGCGCCCGCAGATACGCAGTATTTT.

V gene TRBV5-1 combines with J gene TRBJ1-2, with 7 bases matching TRBD1. The CDR3 extends over 15 amino acids. V lost 2 bases to trimming and J lost 2 bases; unmatched junction nucleotides: 6. Germline V gene lookup returns CDR1 SGHRS and CDR2 YFSETQ. In nucleotides, the CDR3 is TGCGCCAGCAGCTTAAGTACAGGGGAGAACTATGGCTACACCTTC. Its protein product is CASSLSTGENYGYTF.

The chain employs TRBV4-2 and TRBJ1-2; D is unclear. Germline assignment: CDR1 LGHNA and CDR2 YNFKEQ. V lost 1 base to trimming and J lost 9 bases, with 12 bases between them. CDR3 length: 13 amino acids. For the CDR3, the DNA is TGTGCCAGCAGCCAAGTCGGGGTGAGGTGCTACACCTTC. Amino acids: CASSQVGVRCYTF.